The next 27 T cell receptor beta chains were all read from a single sample in a study of T cell responses to AZD1222 COVID-19 vaccine. Only in-frame clones appear in the TCRdb table, and some are missing; sequencing was by immunoSEQ multiplex PCR. The data show about 89,000 clones, 86% seen once. Sequencing was performed on peripheral blood, taken 28 days after the second AZD1222 dose. The receptors shown here come from an adult who received the AZD1222 COVID-19 vaccine.

The chain couples TRBV7-8 to TRBJ2-7; perhaps TRBD1 as D (5 bases). Trimming shortened V by 5 bases and J by 2 bases, and 13 bases separated the two germline ends. The CDR3 runs 14 residues. Germline V gives CDR1 SGHVS, CDR2 FQNEAQ. This chain's CDR3 is CASSQGRGAYEQYF. DNA of the CDR3: TGTGCCAGCAGCCAGGGCCGTGGGGCCTACGAGCAGTACTTC.

The chain uses TRBV18 and TRBJ2-1; D gene unclear. CDR1 is KGHSH, CDR2 LQKENI, per germline. The length of the CDR3 is 13 residues. Trimming shortened V by 3 bases and J by 5 bases, and 8 bases separated the two germline ends. The CDR3 sequence: CASSPPQDNEQFF. The CDR3 DNA sequence: TGTGCCAGCTCACCTCCCCAGGACAATGAGCAGTTCTTC.

The V gene is TRBV9, the J gene TRBJ2-1; D uncertain. V was trimmed by 1 base and J by 8 bases, leaving 13 bases between them. Germline V gene data show CDR1 as SGDLS and CDR2 as YYNGEE. The CDR3 is made up of 14 amino acids. The CDR3 DNA reads TGTGCCAGCAGCGTAAGGGCCCCCCGGGATGAGCAGTTCTTC. Its protein product is CASSVRAPRDEQFF.

The chain carries TRBV24-1 and TRBJ2-5; D remains ambiguous. The V end was cut by 2 bases, the J end by 5 bases, with 8 bases between. This CDR3 contains 13 residues. Germline lookup yields CDR1 KGHDR and CDR2 SFDVKD. Written as DNA, the CDR3 is TGTGCCACCAGTGATTGGGTCGGGGAGACCCAGTACTTC. It is translated as CATSDWVGETQYF.

V usage is TRBV7-3 and J usage is TRBJ2-1; tentatively, D is TRBD1 (5 bases). Germline CDR1 and CDR2: SGHTA and FQGTGA. CDR3 length: 13 amino acids. Trimming cost V 1 base and J 14 bases, with 15 bases left between them. This CDR3 is CASSLKPDTLKFF. The CDR3 DNA reads TGTGCCAGCAGCTTAAAGCCGGACACCCTAAAGTTCTTC.

The table lists this clone with a few counts. The rearrangement links TRBV4-1 to TRBJ1-1; D gene uncertain. V was shortened by 4 bases and J by 0 bases, with 9 bases between the two germline ends. The CDR3 extends over 14 amino acids. Germline V CDR1 and CDR2: MGHRA, YSYEKL. CDR3 coding DNA: TGCGCCAGCAGCCTTGGGAGGGTGAACACTGAAGCTTTCTTT. Protein: CASSLGRVNTEAFF.

The J gene is TRBJ2-2, the V gene TRBV9; D remains unclear. Deletions cut 0 bases from V and 3 bases from J, with 6 bases between. This CDR3 is built from 14 residues. The germline V gene has CDR1 SGDLS and CDR2 YYNGEE. The CDR3 DNA is TGTGCCAGCAGCGTAGACACCTACACCGGGGAGCTGTTTTTT. The encoded protein is CASSVDTYTGELFF.

CDR3 in amino acids: CASSLYPRGSNSPLHF. The CDR3 nucleotides are TGTGCCAGCAGTTTATACCCCAGGGGGTCTAATTCACCCCTCCACTTT. The gene calls are TRBV27 and TRBJ1-6, with 7 bases lining up with TRBD1. Germline V gives CDR1 MNHEY, CDR2 SMNVEV (reference sequence). J gave up 6 bases and V 1 base, and 6 bases lay outside the gene matches. The CDR3 sequence is 16 residues long.

The chain employs TRBV3-1 (or the pseudogene TRBV3-2) and TRBJ2-1; 8 nucleotides agree with TRBD2. Germline trimming cut 5 bases from V and 5 bases from J; bases unmatched to any gene: 8. The CDR3 totals 15 residues. The germline CDR1 and CDR2 sequences are LGHDT and YNNKEL (reference sequence). CDR3 loop: CASSAYGTRNNEQFF. The CDR3 DNA reads TGTGCCAGCAGCGCCTACGGGACTAGAAACAATGAGCAGTTCTTC.

The chain recombines TRBV3-1 (or the pseudogene TRBV3-2) with TRBJ2-7; 11 bases fit TRBD1. The CDR3 sequence is 16 residues long. J gave up 0 bases and V 1 base, and 2 bases lay outside the gene matches. Germline CDR1 and CDR2: LGHDT and YNNKEL (reference sequence). CDR3 DNA: TGTGCCAGCAGCCAAGCGGACAGGGGGCTCTCCTACGAGCAGTACTTC. This encodes CASSQADRGLSYEQYF.

This clone was seen a few times. J is TRBJ2-2 and V is TRBV28, with D maybe TRBD1 (5 bases). The ends were cut back, 4 bases at V and 5 bases at J, with 8 bases in the middle. From germline, CDR1 is MDHEN and CDR2 SYDVKM. The CDR3 has 13 amino acids. The CDR3 DNA is TGTGCCAGCAGTTCCCAGGGAACCGGGGAGCTGTTTTTT. It specifies CASSSQGTGELFF.

The V gene is TRBV24-1, the J gene TRBJ2-6, with no clear D. Germline values: CDR1 KGHDR, CDR2 SFDVKD. V was pared by 3 bases and J by 0 bases, with 5 bases between. The CDR3 loop spans 15 amino acids. The CDR3 bases are TGTGCCACCAGTGATGCTCTCTCTGGGGCCAACGTCCTGACTTTC. Its protein is CATSDALSGANVLTF.

J is TRBJ2-5 and V is TRBV7-9, with unresolved D. The CDR3 covers 13 residues. Trimming shortened V by 6 bases and J by 2 bases, and 10 bases separated the two germline ends. The germline V gene has CDR1 SEHNR and CDR2 FQNEAQ (reference sequence). CDR3 nucleotides: TGTGCCAGCAGGAAGCGACGGCAAGAGACCCAGTACTTC. Protein: CASRKRRQETQYF. Full variable domain (remainder filled in from reference TRBV7-9 and TRBJ2-5): DTGVSQNPRHKITKRGQNVTFRCDPISEHNRLYWYRQTLGQGPEFLTYFQNEAQLEKSRLLSDRFSAERPKGSFSTLEIQRTEQGDSAMYLCASRKRRQETQYFGPGTRLLVL.

The CDR3 sequence: CASSLVGREDGYTF. The CDR3 DNA sequence: TGTGCCAGCAGTTTAGTGGGGAGGGAGGATGGCTACACCTTC. The chain combines TRBV28 with TRBJ1-2, with D hard to call. Germline CDR1 and CDR2: MDHEN and SYDVKM. This CDR3 contains 14 residues. Trimming cost V 2 bases and J 6 bases, with 13 bases left between them.

Notes on this clone: One end of the junction varies from germline; a read error may be responsible. This chain links TRBV7-9 with TRBJ2-7; the match to TRBD2 covers 8 bases. The CDR3 runs 12 residues. Looked up from germline, CDR1 is SEHNR and CDR2 is FQNEAQ (reference sequence). DNA for the CDR3: TGTGCCGGCAGCTTAGCGGGGAACGAGCAGTACTTC. Translation gives CAGSLAGNEQYF.

This rearrangement joins TRBV5-4 to TRBJ2-7, with 7 bases matching TRBD1. This CDR3 comprises 15 residues. The V and J ends lost 5 bases and 1 base, in that order; junction bases with no gene match: 9. In germline, CDR1 is SGHNT, CDR2 YYREEE (reference sequence). The CDR3 sequence: CASSLTGATSYEQYF. For the CDR3, the DNA is TGTGCCAGCAGTTTAACAGGGGCCACATCCTACGAGCAGTACTTC.

The V call is TRBV5-1, the J call TRBJ1-6; TRBD1 matches at 7 bases. CDR3 size: 14 residues. Germline CDR1 SGHRS, CDR2 YFSETQ. V lost 0 bases to trimming and J lost 7 bases; unmatched junction nucleotides: 1. The CDR3 region is CASSLVQGNSPLHF. CDR3 DNA: TGCGCCAGCAGCTTGGTACAGGGGAATTCACCCCTCCACTTT.

This clone was seen a few times. The chain joins TRBV29-1 to TRBJ1-5; the D gene is possibly TRBD1 (6 bases). Germline CDR1 reads SQVTM; CDR2 reads ANQGSEA. This CDR3 spans 15 amino acids. Trimming took off 6 bases at V and 2 bases at J, with 17 bases between the two ends. CDR3 sequence: CSVPGGPGGNQPQHF. The CDR3 nucleotides are TGCAGCGTCCCTGGGGGCCCAGGGGGCAATCAGCCCCAGCATTTT.

The chain employs TRBV18 and TRBJ2-1, with 10 positions matching TRBD2. Losses at the gene ends were 4 bases for V and 5 bases for J; bases not matched to a gene: 8. This CDR3 is built from 16 residues. CDR1 and CDR2 (germline): KGHSH, LQKENI. The CDR3 DNA reads TGTGCCAGCTCACGAGCGCTAGCGGGAGCCAACAATGAGCAGTTCTTC. It codes for CASSRALAGANNEQFF.

The chain employs TRBV5-4 and TRBJ2-7, with D tentatively TRBD1 (6 bases). The CDR3 has 13 amino acids. V lost 4 bases and J 5 bases, leaving 13 bases between the germline ends. The germline V gene encodes CDR1 SGHNT and CDR2 YYREEE (reference sequence). The CDR3 DNA reads TGTGCCAGCAGCCTCTACAGGGAGAACGAGCAGTACTTC. Protein product: CASSLYRENEQYF.

V usage is TRBV28 and J usage is TRBJ1-2, with D possibly matching TRBD1 (5 bases). The CDR3 contains 14 residues. Germline CDR1 reads MDHEN; CDR2 reads SYDVKM. V was cut by 5 bases and J by 5 bases, with 15 bases left in between. CDR3 coding DNA: TGTGCCAGCAGTCGAGGACAATTTAGGTATGGCTACACCTTC. This translates into CASSRGQFRYGYTF.

The table lists this clone with a count of one. The chain recombines TRBV29-1 with TRBJ2-7, with D maybe TRBD2 (5 bases). The CDR3 has 11 amino acids. V lost 5 bases and J 3 bases, leaving 8 bases between the germline ends. The germline CDR1 and CDR2 sequences are SQVTM and ANQGSEA. The DNA for the CDR3 is TGCAGCGTTCGGGAAAACTACGAGCAGTACTTC. Its translation is CSVRENYEQYF.

This chain connects TRBV3-1 (or the pseudogene TRBV3-2) to TRBJ1-6; D possibly corresponds to TRBD1 (5 bases). The CDR3 totals 13 residues. V was pared by 0 bases and J by 10 bases, with 7 bases between. Looked up from germline, CDR1 is LGHDT and CDR2 is YNNKEL (reference sequence). The CDR3 bases are TGTGCCAGCAGCCAAGACTGGGGGTCACCCCTCCACTTT. It yields the protein CASSQDWGSPLHF.

The genes are TRBV30 and TRBJ1-6; D gene unclear. Germline V gene lookup returns CDR1 GTSNPN and CDR2 SVGIG (reference sequence). V gave up 2 bases and J gave up 0 bases, with 8 bases separating them. CDR3 size: 15 residues. CDR3: CAWSQDSSYNSPLHF. CDR3 nucleotides: TGTGCCTGGAGTCAAGATAGCTCCTATAATTCACCCCTCCACTTT.

A word on this clone: At one of its ends the junction is not consistent with the germline gene, which may arise from a read error. The chain employs TRBV20-1 and TRBJ2-3, with D perhaps being TRBD1 or TRBD2 (6 bases each). CDR3 length: 11 amino acids. The germline V gene encodes CDR1 DFQATT and CDR2 SNEGSKA (reference sequence). CDR3 nucleotides: TGCAGTGCTAGTCCGGGGGCCTCCCCTGTTTTT. This codes for CSASPGASPVF.

V gene TRBV5-1 combines with J gene TRBJ2-1, with D tentatively TRBD2 (5 bases). V lost 0 bases, J lost 9 bases, and 16 bases lay in between. The CDR3 loop spans 15 amino acids. CDR1 SGHRS and CDR2 YFSETQ come from the germline V gene. For the CDR3, the DNA is TGCGCCAGCAGCTTGGACAGCGCCGAGGGTGGTGAGCAGTTCTTC. Translating gives CASSLDSAEGGEQFF.

The chain is built from TRBV29-1 and TRBJ2-5, with D perhaps matching TRBD2 (6 bases). V lost 0 bases and J lost 0, with 11 bases in between. The CDR3 contains 15 residues. CDR1 is SQVTM, CDR2 ANQGSEA, per germline. CDR3 in DNA: TGCAGCGTTGAAGATGATCGGGAGCACCAAGAGACCCAGTACTTC. This codes for CSVEDDREHQETQYF.